What follows is one TCR beta chain and its context. No antigen is known for it. This sample was included in a study of CD8 T cells in Susac syndrome. The RNA input was 0.5 to 1 ug, and it was reverse transcribed with random hexamers. A multiplex approach, immunoSEQ multiplex PCR, amplified TCR beta CDR3 across 54 Vbeta and 13 Jbeta. A single record per CDR3 protein comes from TCRdb applying MiXCR to the immunoSEQ multiplex PCR reads. The top ten clones hold under 0.12% of a sample with around 200,000 distinct CDR3 sequences, 95% of them seen once. General study findings and limits: TCR sequencing and HLA analysis covered a relatively small number of individuals.

The control group consisted of healthy donors matched for age and sex. Losses at the gene ends were 3 bases for V and 8 bases for J; bases not matched to a gene: 3. The CDR3 length is 13 residues. Germline lookup yields CDR1 MNHEY and CDR2 SMNVEV (reference sequence). The source is a human donor in good health. The source material was CD4+ T cells from PBMCs. V is TRBV27 and J is TRBJ2-1; 8 bases align to TRBD1. The CDR3 bases are TGTGCCAGCAGTTTTACAGGGGGATATGAGCAGTTCTTC. Residues: CASSFTGGYEQFF.